Following are 10 T cell receptor beta chains from one sample sequenced in a study of T-cell reconstitution after alpha-beta-depleted transplantation in children. Preparation of the TCRbeta library was carried out with unique molecular identifiers. TCRdb fed the PCR reads into MiXCR, producing one record per CDR3 protein. The sample shows 550,000 to 800,000 distinct CDR3 sequences, under 15% of them seen only once. The sequenced sample was PBMCs, obtained before TCRalphabeta/CD19-depleted stem cell transplant. These receptors were collected from a girl aged 2 to 10 with congenital amegakaryocytic thrombocytopenia, due to receive a stem cell transplant.

This clonotype was found many times. V usage is TRBV10-2 and J usage is TRBJ2-2, with 7 nucleotides matching TRBD1. This CDR3 has 16 residues. The ends lost 6 bases at V and 1 base at J; junction bases unmatched: 8. CDR1 and CDR2 from the germline V gene are WSHSY and SAAADI. As DNA, the CDR3 is TGCGCCAGCAGGGTGCCGGGACAGAAGAACACCGGGGAGCTGTTTTTT. Protein product: CASRVPGQKNTGELFF.

This clonotype was observed many times. The V call is TRBV21-1, the J call TRBJ1-1. TRBV21-1 is marked as a pseudogene. The CDR3 consists of 16 residues. Here the CDR3 DNA reads TGTGCCAGCAGCAAAAAGGGCCCTCGGGGGGAGGCTGAAGCTTTCTTT. It translates to CASSKKGPRGEAEAFF.

This chain joins TRBV2 and TRBJ2-3; the D is unclear. The CDR3 is made up of 13 amino acids. The germline gives CDR1 SNHLY, CDR2 FYNNEI. V lost 8 bases to trimming and J lost 5 bases, with 14 bases between them. The CDR3 is CASPGRLVDTQYF. CDR3 DNA: TGTGCCAGCCCCGGGCGATTGGTAGATACGCAGTATTTT.

Only one count was recorded for this clonotype. The gene calls are TRBV12-3 or TRBV12-4 and TRBJ2-1; D gene unclear. V lost 6 bases, J lost 5 bases, and 8 bases lay in between. The CDR3 is 12 residues long. CDR3 sequence (DNA): TGTGCCAGCAGCGGCGGAAACAATGAGCAGTTCTTC. The encoded protein is CASSGGNNEQFF.

This clonotype was counted ten times or more. This rearrangement joins TRBV20-1 to TRBJ2-1; possible D gene TRBD2, 5 bases. CDR1 is DFQATT and CDR2 is SNEGSKA in the germline V gene (reference sequence). This CDR3 is built from 14 residues. V was cut by 1 base and J by 3 bases, with 10 bases left in between. Written as DNA, the CDR3 is TGCAGTGCTAGAGCCAGCGGAGTCTACAATGAGCAGTTCTTC. Its translation is CSARASGVYNEQFF.

This clonotype was detected only a few times. The chain recombines TRBV2 with TRBJ2-5; D is ambiguous. Trimming shortened V by 10 bases and J by 5 bases, and 14 bases separated the two germline ends. CDR1 and CDR2 from the germline V gene are SNHLY and FYNNEI. The CDR3 is 12 amino acids. The CDR3 reads CAIQLGEETQYF. In DNA form, the CDR3 reads TGTGCCATCCAGTTGGGCGAGGAGACCCAGTACTTC.

This clonotype turned up a few times. The chain uses TRBV20-1 and TRBJ2-7; 11 nucleotides match TRBD2. Germline CDR1 is DFQATT and CDR2 is SNEGSKA (reference sequence). V trimming: 6 bases; J trimming: 3 bases; junction bases outside the gene matches: 4. This CDR3 is built from 13 residues. CDR3 DNA: TGCAGTGCCCAAACTAGCGGGGGCTACGAGCAGTACTTC. Translating it yields CSAQTSGGYEQYF.

This clonotype was found many times. The J gene is TRBJ2-1, the V gene TRBV20-1; 11 bases are a match to TRBD2. After removal of 6 bases from V and 12 bases from J, the junction contained 16 bases not matched to a gene. The CDR3 extends over 15 amino acids. CDR1 and CDR2 (germline): DFQATT, SNEGSKA (reference sequence). As DNA, the CDR3 is TGCAGTGCCACTCCTACTAGCGGGAGTTTGTTGGGGCAGTTCTTC. Its protein product is CSATPTSGSLLGQFF.

In its sample, this clonotype was seen many times. V and J are TRBV29-1 and TRBJ1-2, with D hard to call. Trimming cost V 7 bases and J 3 bases, with 15 bases left between them. Per the germline V gene, CDR1 is SQVTM and CDR2 is ANQGSEA. CDR3 length: 13 amino acids. The CDR3 reads CSAIPGTDYGYTF. DNA for the CDR3: TGCAGCGCTATCCCCGGTACGGACTATGGCTACACCTTC.

The chain couples TRBV5-1 to TRBJ2-7; D assignment may be TRBD1 or TRBD2 (5 bases each). Trimming cost V 0 bases and J 2 bases, with 9 bases left between them. The germline gives CDR1 SGHRS, CDR2 YFSETQ. CDR3 size: 14 residues. In DNA form, the CDR3 reads TGCGCCAGCAGCTTGGCCAGGGACGCCTACGAGCAGTACTTC. Its translation is CASSLARDAYEQYF.